The rows below give T cell receptor beta chains drawn from one sample of a study of Graves' ophthalmopathy and Graves' hyperthyroidism. MiXCR, applied by TCRdb to the multiplex PCR reads, yields one record per CDR3 protein. Of under 250,000 distinct CDR3 sequences in the sample, around 30% were seen once. The source material was peripheral blood. The receptors stem from a man aged 50 or older with Graves' ophthalmopathy. The CDR3 runs from the conserved cysteine through the conserved F or W. A D gene is named only where the DNA matches it firmly. A clone size is listed for some rows: how often the clone was seen (once, few, many), or a class if it is expanded.

v_gene	j_gene	d_gene	abundance	CDR3nt	CDR3aa
TRBV29-1	TRBJ2-6	TRBD2	many	TGCAGCGTTGCCGGATTAGCGGGACATGGGGCCAACGTCCTGACTTTC	CSVAGLAGHGANVLTF
TRBV6-1	TRBJ1-5	TRBD1	.	TGTGCCAGCACTATACAGGGGGCCGTTCAGCCCCAGCATTTT	CASTIQGAVQPQHF
TRBV12-3/TRBV12-4	TRBJ2-7	TRBD1	.	TGTGCCAGCAGCTACGGACAGGAGGCTTACGAGCAGTACTTC	CASSYGQEAYEQYF
TRBV28	TRBJ2-5	TRBD2	many	TGTGCCAGCAGTTTAGCGGGAGGAATGGGGGAGACCCAGTACTTC	CASSLAGGMGETQYF
TRBV30	TRBJ1-3	.	many	TGTGCCTGGACCCTTTCGTCTTTCTCTGGAAACACCATATATTTT	CAWTLSSFSGNTIYF
TRBV6-2/TRBV6-3	TRBJ2-5	.	many	TGTGCCAGCAGTTACAGGAGGGGGATGGCAGAGACCCAGTACTTC	CASSYRRGMAETQYF
TRBV30	TRBJ2-7	TRBD1	many	TGTGCCTGGGCCCCCGGGGACAGGGTTCTTTGGGAGCAGTACTTC	CAWAPGDRVLWEQYF
TRBV6-2/TRBV6-3	TRBJ1-5	TRBD1	.	TGTGCCAGCAGACAACAGGGGGCCAGGCAGCCCCAGCATTTT	CASRQQGARQPQHF
TRBV15	TRBJ1-2	TRBD1	many	TGTGCCACCAGCAGCGACAGGGGACAAGCTTATGGCTACACCTTC	CATSSDRGQAYGYTF
TRBV7-2	TRBJ2-5	TRBD1	many	TGTGCCAGCAGCTTAGAGGGGACAGGGAGTGAGACCCAGTACTTC	CASSLEGTGSETQYF
TRBV6-1	TRBJ2-2	TRBD1	.	TGTGCCAGCAAGATAGATATTGGACAGGGTAACACCGGGGAGCTGTTTTTT	CASKIDIGQGNTGELFF
TRBV19	TRBJ2-2	.	.	TGTGCCAGTATTCCGGGAGCGAACACCGGGGAGCTGTTTTTT	CASIPGANTGELFF
TRBV11-2	TRBJ2-5	.	many	TGTGCCAGCAGCTTAAATGTCGAGTTTGAGAAGACCCAGTACTTC	CASSLNVEFEKTQYF
TRBV6-2/TRBV6-3	TRBJ2-5	.	.	TGTGCCAGCAGTTACTCGTGGCGGACAGCAGGGGAGACCCAGTACTTC	CASSYSWRTAGETQYF
TRBV6-1	TRBJ2-5	.	many	TGTGGCGGCCCCCCCAAAGAGACCCAGTACTTC	CGGPPKETQYF
TRBV5-1	TRBJ2-7	.	many	TGCGCCAGCAGCCGGGGGACTCACGCCTACGAGCAGTACTTC	CASSRGTHAYEQYF
TRBV6-2/TRBV6-3	TRBJ1-5	TRBD1	.	TGTGCCAGCAGGCTGACAGGGGGTGCTCAGCCCCAGCATTTT	CASRLTGGAQPQHF
TRBV11-2	TRBJ1-1	.	many	TGTGCCAGCACCCAAACACTCGGGCCTGAAGCTTTCTTT	CASTQTLGPEAFF
TRBV19	TRBJ2-2	.	many	TGTGCCAGTACCCTGCAGGCGGGGGCCCTAACCGGGGAGCTGTTTTTT	CASTLQAGALTGELFF
TRBV6-1	TRBJ1-3	.	.	TGTGCCAGCAGGCAGACAGAGCTTCCCTCTGGAAACACCATATATTTT	CASRQTELPSGNTIYF
TRBV6-2/TRBV6-3	TRBJ2-7	TRBD1	few	TGTGCCAGCAGCTTGCTCGGGACAGGGGACGAGCAGTACTTC	CASSLLGTGDEQYF
TRBV18	TRBJ1-1	TRBD1	many	TGTGCCAGCTCACTAGGACAGGGGGGGAACACTGAAGCTTTCTTT	CASSLGQGGNTEAFF
TRBV6-2/TRBV6-3	TRBJ2-5	TRBD1	.	TGTGCCAGCAGCTCGGACAGGGGGGAGGAGACCCAGTACTTC	CASSSDRGEETQYF
TRBV11-2	TRBJ2-7	.	many	TGTGCCAGCTCAAAGCGATTCCCATGGGACGAGCAGTACTTC	CASSKRFPWDEQYF
TRBV20-1	TRBJ2-7	.	many	TGCAGTGCTAGAGCCCCCCTTTTTGCGGACTCCTACGAGCAGTACTTC	CSARAPLFADSYEQYF